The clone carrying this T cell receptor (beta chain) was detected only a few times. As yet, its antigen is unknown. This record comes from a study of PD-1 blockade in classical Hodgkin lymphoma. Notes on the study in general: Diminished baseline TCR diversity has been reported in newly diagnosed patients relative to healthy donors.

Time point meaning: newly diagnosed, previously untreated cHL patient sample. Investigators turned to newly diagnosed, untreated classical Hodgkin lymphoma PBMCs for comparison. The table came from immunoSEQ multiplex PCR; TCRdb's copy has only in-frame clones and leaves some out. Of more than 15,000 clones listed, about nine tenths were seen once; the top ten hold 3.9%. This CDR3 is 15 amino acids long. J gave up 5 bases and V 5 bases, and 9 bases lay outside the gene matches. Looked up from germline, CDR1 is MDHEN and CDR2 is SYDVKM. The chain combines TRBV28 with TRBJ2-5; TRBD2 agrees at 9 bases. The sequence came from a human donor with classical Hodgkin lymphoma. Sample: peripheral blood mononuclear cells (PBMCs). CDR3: CASSPLREGGETQYF. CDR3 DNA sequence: TGTGCCAGCAGTCCCCTGCGGGAGGGGGGGGAGACCCAGTACTTC.